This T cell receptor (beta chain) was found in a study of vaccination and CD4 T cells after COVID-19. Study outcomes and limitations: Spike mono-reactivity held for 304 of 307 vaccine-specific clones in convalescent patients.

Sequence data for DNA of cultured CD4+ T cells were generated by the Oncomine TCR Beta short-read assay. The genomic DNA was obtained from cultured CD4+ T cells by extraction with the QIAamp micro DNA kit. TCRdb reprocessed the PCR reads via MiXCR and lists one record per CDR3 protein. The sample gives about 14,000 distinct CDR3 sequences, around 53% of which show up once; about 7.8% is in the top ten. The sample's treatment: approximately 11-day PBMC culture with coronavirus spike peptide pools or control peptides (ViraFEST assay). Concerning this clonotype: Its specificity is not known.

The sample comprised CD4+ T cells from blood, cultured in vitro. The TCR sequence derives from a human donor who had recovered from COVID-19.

The DNA of the CDR3 is TGTGCCAGCAGAGGGATTAGACAGCATGGCTACACCTTC. Translated: CASRGIRQHGYTF. The genes are TRBV2 and TRBJ1-2; weak D call: TRBD1 (5 bases). There are 13 residues in the CDR3. Per germline, CDR1 SNHLY and CDR2 FYNNEI. The V gene lost 6 bases and the J gene lost 6 bases, with 14 bases spanning the gap.